This T cell receptor (beta chain) derives from a study of OX40 agonist ivuxolimab in advanced cancers. Profiled with immunoSEQ multiplex PCR; TCRdb holds only in-frame clones, not every one. The sample lists 50,000 or so clones, approximately 85% occurring once. V lost 4 bases, J lost 3 bases, and 15 bases lay in between. This CDR3 has 15 amino acids. Germline CDR1 is SGHNT and CDR2 is YYREEE (reference sequence). Overall study findings and caveats: Normalized T-cell clonal expansion was also low in a subset of nonresponders.

Comments on this clone: Its antigen is still unknown.

The chain joins TRBV5-4 to TRBJ2-3, with D uncertain. The sequence derives from an adult with an advanced solid tumor such as melanoma, head and neck, liver or kidney cancer. Sample: CD4+ or CD8+ T cells sorted from blood, taken in a trial of the OX40 agonist ivuxolimab. The CDR3: CASSRDPEGTDTQYF. CDR3 nucleotide sequence: TGTGCCAGCAGCCGAGATCCCGAAGGTACAGATACGCAGTATTTT. Together with reference TRBV5-4 and TRBJ2-3, the CDR3 gives the full variable domain: ETGVTQSPTHLIKTRGQQVTLRCSSQSGHNTVSWYQQALGQGPQFIFQYYREEENGRGNFPPRFSGLQFPNYSSELNVNALELDDSALYLCASSRDPEGTDTQYFGPGTRLTVL.